This TCR beta chain was captured by sequencing in a study of T cell responses to AZD1222 COVID-19 vaccine. Study details: Samples with a second dose at about 4 or about 12 weeks were pooled together. Broader study findings: With dominance at 160-218 and 743-854, vaccine-associated CD4 TCRs spanned spike. The reported proportion of spike-specific TCRs targeting unmutated variant regions was nearly half. Seropositive AZD1222 recipients at baseline numbered only five to seven.

For this clone: Its target is not known.

The V end lost 4 bases, the J end lost 7 bases, and 20 bases lay between the germline ends. Germline CDR1 reads SGDLS; CDR2 reads YYNGEE. This CDR3 has 15 residues. TCRdb's table, derived via immunoSEQ multiplex PCR, lists solely in-frame clones and lacks some. This repertoire shows 60,000 to 70,000 clones, roughly 82% found once; its top ten account for approximately 5.4%. V gene TRBV9 combines with J gene TRBJ1-2; no definite D call. Sequencing used peripheral blood, obtained on day 0 of AZD1222 vaccination. The TCR originated in an adult in good health. CDR3 DNA sequence: TGTGCCAGCAGCAATAGTGGGCAGTCGGGAGGTGGCTACACCTTC. Protein product: CASSNSGQSGGGYTF.